This note documents a single T cell receptor beta chain sequence. What it binds is not known. An end of the junction does not agree with germline; a read error may underlie this. The entry originates in a study of T-cell reconstitution after alpha-beta-depleted transplantation in children. Overall study results and limits: The authors attributed T-cell counts and diversity one year after transplant mostly to newly produced T cells. Approximately two months post-transplant, alpha-beta T cells reportedly originated from several hundred expanded graft clones. TCRbeta diversity was high at day 60 in some patients (a result of surviving recipient T cells and thymic progenitors).

This sample's TCRbeta library carried unique molecular identifier barcodes. TCRdb processed the PCR reads anew with MiXCR; each CDR3 protein has one entry. The sample holds approximately 89,000 distinct CDR3 sequences, roughly 15% seen once. The CDR3 totals 13 residues. The germline CDR1 and CDR2 sequences are MNHNS and SASEGT. This receptor was taken from a male patient aged 2 to 10 who had a stem cell transplant for acute lymphoblastic leukemia, so the T cells may come from the graft donor. The chain couples TRBV6-1 to TRBJ2-7; a possible D gene is TRBD1 (6 bases). Source: PBMCs, mostly from graft donor cells, taken 180 days after TCRalphabeta/CD19-depleted stem cell transplant. The CDR3 coding sequence is TGTGCCAGCAGTCAACCGGGCTCAGGGGAGCAGTCCTTC. Its translation: CASSQPGSGEQSF.